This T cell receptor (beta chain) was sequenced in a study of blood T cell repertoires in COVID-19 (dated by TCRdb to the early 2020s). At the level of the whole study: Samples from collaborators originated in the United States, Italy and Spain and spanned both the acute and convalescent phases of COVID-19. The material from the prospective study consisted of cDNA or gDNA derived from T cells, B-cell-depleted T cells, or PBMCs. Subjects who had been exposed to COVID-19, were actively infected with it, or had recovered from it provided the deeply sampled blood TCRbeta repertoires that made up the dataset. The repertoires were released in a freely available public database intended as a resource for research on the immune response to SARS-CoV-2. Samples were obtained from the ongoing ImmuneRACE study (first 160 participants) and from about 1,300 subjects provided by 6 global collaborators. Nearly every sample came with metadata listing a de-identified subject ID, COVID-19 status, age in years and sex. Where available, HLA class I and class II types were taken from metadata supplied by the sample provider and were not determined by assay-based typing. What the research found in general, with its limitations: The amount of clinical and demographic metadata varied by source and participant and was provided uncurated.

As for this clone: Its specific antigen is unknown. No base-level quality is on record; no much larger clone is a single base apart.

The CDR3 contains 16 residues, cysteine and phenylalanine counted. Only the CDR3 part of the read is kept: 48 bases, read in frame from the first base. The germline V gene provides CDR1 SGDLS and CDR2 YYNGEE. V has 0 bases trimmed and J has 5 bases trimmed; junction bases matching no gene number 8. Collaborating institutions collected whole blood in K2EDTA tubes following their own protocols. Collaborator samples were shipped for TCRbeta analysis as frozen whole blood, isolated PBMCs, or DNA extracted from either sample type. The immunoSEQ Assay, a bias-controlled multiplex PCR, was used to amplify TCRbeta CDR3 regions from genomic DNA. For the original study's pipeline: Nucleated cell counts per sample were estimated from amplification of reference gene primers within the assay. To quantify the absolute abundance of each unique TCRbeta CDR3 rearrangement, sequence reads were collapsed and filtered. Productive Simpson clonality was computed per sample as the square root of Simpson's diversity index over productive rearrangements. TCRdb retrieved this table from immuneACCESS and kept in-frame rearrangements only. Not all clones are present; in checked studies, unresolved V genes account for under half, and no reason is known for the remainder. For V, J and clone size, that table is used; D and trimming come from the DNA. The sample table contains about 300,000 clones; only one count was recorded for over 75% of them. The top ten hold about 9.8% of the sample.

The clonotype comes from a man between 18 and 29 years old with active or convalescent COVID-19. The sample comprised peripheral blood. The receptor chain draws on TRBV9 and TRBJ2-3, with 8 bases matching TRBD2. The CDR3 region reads CASSVEAGALEDTQYF. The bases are TGTGCCAGCAGCGTAGAAGCGGGGGCTTTAGAAGATACGCAGTATTTT.